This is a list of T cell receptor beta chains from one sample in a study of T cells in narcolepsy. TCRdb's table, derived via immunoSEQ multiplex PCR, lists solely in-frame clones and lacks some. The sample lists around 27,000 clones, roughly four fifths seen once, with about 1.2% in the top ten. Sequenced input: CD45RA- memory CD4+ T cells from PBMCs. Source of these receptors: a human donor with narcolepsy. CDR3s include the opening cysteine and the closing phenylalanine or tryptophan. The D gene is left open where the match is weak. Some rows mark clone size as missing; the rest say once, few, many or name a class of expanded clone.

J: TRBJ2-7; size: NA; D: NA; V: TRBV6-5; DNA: TGTGCCAGCAGTTATATTCGGACATCGATAACCTACGAGCAGTACTTC; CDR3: CASSYIRTSITYEQYF
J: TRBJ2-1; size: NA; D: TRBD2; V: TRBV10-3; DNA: TGTGCCATCAGTGAGGGTCTTAGCGGGGGGTGGAATGAGCAGTTCTTC; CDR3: CAISEGLSGGWNEQFF
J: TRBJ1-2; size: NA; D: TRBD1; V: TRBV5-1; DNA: TGCGCCAGCAGCCGCGGACAGGGAGGTAGCTATGGCTACACCTTC; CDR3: CASSRGQGGSYGYTF
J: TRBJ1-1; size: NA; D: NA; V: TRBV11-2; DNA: TGTGCCAGCAGCTTAGATTTATCAGATGAAGCTTTCTTT; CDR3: CASSLDLSDEAFF
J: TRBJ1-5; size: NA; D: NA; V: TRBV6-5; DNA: TGTGCCAGCAGTAGAGGGACATCAAATCCCCAGCATTTT; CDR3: CASSRGTSNPQHF
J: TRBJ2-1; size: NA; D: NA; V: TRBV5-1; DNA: TGCGCCAGCGCCCTGAAAGGGAGCTCCTACAATGAGCAGTTCTTC; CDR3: CASALKGSSYNEQFF
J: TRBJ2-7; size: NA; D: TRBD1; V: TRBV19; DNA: TGTGCCAGTAGTACCGGGACAGGGGGTTCCTACGAGCAGTACTTC; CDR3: CASSTGTGGSYEQYF
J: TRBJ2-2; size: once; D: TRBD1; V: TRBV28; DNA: TGTGCCAGCAGTCCCCCGACAGGGGAGTACGGGGAGCTGTTTTTT; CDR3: CASSPPTGEYGELFF
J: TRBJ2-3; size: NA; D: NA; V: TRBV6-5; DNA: TGTGCCAGCAGTTACTCGAACGGGGACACAGATACGCAGTATTTT; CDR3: CASSYSNGDTDTQYF
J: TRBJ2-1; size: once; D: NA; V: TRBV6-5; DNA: TGTGCCAGCAGTCAAACAACCCCTCGGAATGAGCAGTTCTTC; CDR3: CASSQTTPRNEQFF
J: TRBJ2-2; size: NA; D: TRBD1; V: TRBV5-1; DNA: TGCGCCGCGAAGAGGGGGACAGAGAACACCGGGGAGCTGTTTTTT; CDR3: CAAKRGTENTGELFF
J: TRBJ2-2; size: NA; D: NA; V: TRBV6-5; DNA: TGTGCCAGCAGTTATCGCTTCGGGGAGCTGTTTTTT; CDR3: CASSYRFGELFF
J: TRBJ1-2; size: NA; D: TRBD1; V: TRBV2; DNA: TGTGCCAGCAGTGTTTTGACAGGGGGGAATGGCTACACCTTC; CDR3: CASSVLTGGNGYTF
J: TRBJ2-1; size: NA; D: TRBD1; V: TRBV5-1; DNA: TGCGCCAGCAGCTTGCAGGGGGCGGTCAATGAGCAGTTCTTC; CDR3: CASSLQGAVNEQFF
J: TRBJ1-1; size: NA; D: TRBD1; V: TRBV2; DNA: TGTGCCACCATGACAGGGGGCATCATGAACACTGAAGCTTTCTTT; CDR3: CATMTGGIMNTEAFF
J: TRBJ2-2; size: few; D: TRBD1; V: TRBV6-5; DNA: TGTGCCAGCAGCTCACAGGGGGCATTATTCGGGGAGCTGTTTTTT; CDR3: CASSSQGALFGELFF
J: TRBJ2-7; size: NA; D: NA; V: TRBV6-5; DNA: TGTGCCAGCAGTGAAGGGTACTCCTACGAGCAGTACTTC; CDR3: CASSEGYSYEQYF